This note documents a single T cell receptor (beta chain) sequence. Naive CD8 isolation took CD45RO-negative cells positively selected for CCR7 and excluded terminally differentiated effector memory CD45RA+ cells. The germline V gene has CDR1 SQVTM and CDR2 ANQGSEA. With 7 bases clipped from V and 1 base from J, the junction kept 5 bases outside the gene matches. CDR3 length: 13 residues. TCRdb's copy holds only in-frame clones and misses some; the assay was immunoSEQ multiplex PCR. The sample records around 2.1 million clones, 85% to 95% being singletons. The record originates from a study of shared clonotypes between healthy human individuals.

The chain is built from TRBV29-1 and TRBJ1-1, with 8 positions matching TRBD1. The sample consisted of naive CD8+ T cells from PBMCs. The clonotype originates from a young man in good health. Some clones in this sample may be carry-over from other donors' samples. CDR3 amino acids: CSASGTGNTEAFF. In DNA, the CDR3 is TGCAGCGCTTCCGGGACAGGGAACACTGAAGCTTTCTTT. The entire variable domain, with the rest obtained from reference TRBV29-1 and TRBJ1-1, is as follows: SAVISQKPSRDICQRGTSLTIQCQVDSQVTMMFWYRQQPGQSLTLIATANQGSEATYESGFVIDKFPISRPNLTFSTLTVSNMSPEDSSIYLCSASGTGNTEAFFGQGTRLTVV.